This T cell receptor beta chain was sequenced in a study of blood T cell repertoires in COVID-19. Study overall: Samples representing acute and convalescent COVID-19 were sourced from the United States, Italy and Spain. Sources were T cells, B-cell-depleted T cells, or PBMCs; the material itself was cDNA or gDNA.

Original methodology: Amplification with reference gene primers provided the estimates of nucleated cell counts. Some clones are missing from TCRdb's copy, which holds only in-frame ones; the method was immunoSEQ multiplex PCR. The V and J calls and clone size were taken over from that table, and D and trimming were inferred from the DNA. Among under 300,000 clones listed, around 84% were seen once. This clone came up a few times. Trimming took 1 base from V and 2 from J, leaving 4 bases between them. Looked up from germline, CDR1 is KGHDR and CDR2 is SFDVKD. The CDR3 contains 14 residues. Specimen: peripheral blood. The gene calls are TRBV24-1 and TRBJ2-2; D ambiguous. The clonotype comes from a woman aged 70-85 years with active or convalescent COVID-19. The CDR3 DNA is TGTGCCACCAGTGATTTTCCTAACACCGGGGAGCTGTTTTTT. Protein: CATSDFPNTGELFF.